The T cell receptor (beta chain) described here comes from a study of blood T cell repertoires in COVID-19. On the study more broadly: Nucleic acid was either cDNA or gDNA, and it came from T cells, B-cell-depleted T cells, or PBMCs.

As processed by the authors: Reference gene primer amplification yielded estimated nucleated cell counts. The assay was immunoSEQ multiplex PCR, and TCRdb's table has in-frame clones only and misses some. D and trimming come from the DNA, and the V and J calls and clone size come from that table. The sample yields 93,000 or so clones, more than 75% seen once. Germline assignment: CDR1 SGHDT and CDR2 YYEEEE. V shed 1 base and J shed 4 bases, with 9 bases lying between them. The CDR3 is made up of 14 amino acids. This clonotype originated in a human donor in a cohort sampled during active COVID-19. The sequencing sample was made of peripheral blood. The chain links TRBV5-6 to TRBJ2-1; maybe TRBD2 (6 bases). DNA of the CDR3: TGTGCCAGCAGCTTGTTTGGAGGGTACAATGAGCAGTTCTTC. Translated: CASSLFGGYNEQFF.